A single sample gave rise to the 23 T cell receptor beta chains below, sequenced in a study of blood T cell repertoires in COVID-19. Using immunoSEQ multiplex PCR, the repertoire was profiled, and TCRdb retains in-frame clones only, with some absent. The table records about 130,000 clones, around 85% of them present only once. Sequenced material: PBMCs or T cells enriched from blood (not recorded which). All receptors come from a man aged 50-60 years who had recovered from COVID-19.

The chain recombines TRBV6-5 with TRBJ2-1, with 8 bases that match TRBD1. Germline trimming cut 10 bases from V and 3 bases from J; bases unmatched to any gene: 8. The CDR3 runs to 14 residues. The germline V gene has CDR1 MNHEY and CDR2 SVGAGI. The CDR3 DNA reads TGTGCCACACAGACAGGGGATGGCTACAATGAGCAGTTCTTC. As protein: CATQTGDGYNEQFF.

The chain joins TRBV10-3 to TRBJ1-1; D not resolved. Looked up from germline, CDR1 is ENHRY and CDR2 is SYGVKD. Trimming shortened V by 7 bases and J by 5 bases, and 11 bases separated the two germline ends. The CDR3 has 12 amino acids. The DNA of the CDR3 is TGTGCCATCAAACCAAGCGGGACTGAAGCTTTCTTT. As protein: CAIKPSGTEAFF.

The rearrangement uses TRBV18 and TRBJ2-4; 15 bases agree with TRBD2. V trimming: 4 bases; J trimming: 8 bases; junction bases outside the gene matches: 6. The CDR3 has 16 amino acids. Germline CDR1 is KGHSH and CDR2 is LQKENI. CDR3 sequence: CASSRTSGGAGDIQYF. CDR3 bases: TGTGCCAGCTCACGGACTAGCGGGGGGGCCGGAGACATTCAGTACTTC.

This clone was detected only a few times. The chain is built from TRBV5-1 and TRBJ2-3; 13 nucleotides agree with TRBD2. Germline V gene lookup returns CDR1 SGHRS and CDR2 YFSETQ. The CDR3 is made up of 16 amino acids. V lost 5 bases, J lost 2 bases, and 5 bases stayed unmatched. The CDR3 loop reads CASRLTSGGYTDTQYF. The CDR3 nucleotides are TGCGCCAGCAGGCTGACTAGCGGGGGGTACACAGATACGCAGTATTTT.

The chain uses TRBV27 and TRBJ1-5; 10 nucleotides match TRBD1. V gave up 2 bases and J gave up 3 bases; unmatched junction bases: 19. The CDR3 runs to 21 residues. CDR1 and CDR2 from the germline V gene are MNHEY and SMNVEV (reference sequence). CDR3 in DNA: TGTGCCAGCAGTTTAGCCGGTCCTAACATTAACGACAGGGGGCTCAATCAGCCCCAGCATTTT. Its translation is CASSLAGPNINDRGLNQPQHF.

This clone was counted a single time. V gene TRBV5-1 combines with J gene TRBJ1-2; tentative D call: TRBD1 (5 bases). The V end lost 2 bases, the J end lost 1 base, and 9 bases lay between the germline ends. The CDR3 is 14 residues long. The germline CDR1 and CDR2 sequences are SGHRS and YFSETQ. The CDR3 region has the DNA TGCGCCAGCAGCTTAGGGGTAAATAACTATGGCTACACCTTC. Translation: CASSLGVNNYGYTF.

The J gene is TRBJ1-1, the V gene TRBV7-2; TRBD1 might be the D (6 bases). The CDR3 has 15 amino acids. V shed 6 bases and J shed 0 bases, with 14 bases lying between them. Germline V gene lookup returns CDR1 SGHTA and CDR2 FQGNSA. CDR3 protein: CASRPGDTLNTEAFF. DNA for the CDR3: TGTGCCAGCAGACCTGGGGACACATTGAACACTGAAGCTTTCTTT.

The chain recombines TRBV3-1 (or the pseudogene TRBV3-2) with TRBJ2-3; a possible D gene is TRBD1 (5 bases). Deletions cut 4 bases from V and 1 base from J, with 9 bases between. The germline CDR1 and CDR2 sequences are LGHDT and YNNKEL (reference sequence). This CDR3 is 14 amino acids long. CDR3 DNA sequence: TGTGCCAGCAGCCCCAGGGCTGGCACAGATACGCAGTATTTT. Translation gives CASSPRAGTDTQYF.

The chain joins TRBV20-1 to TRBJ1-2; tentative D call: TRBD1 (5 bases). This CDR3 has 12 amino acids. Germline values: CDR1 DFQATT, CDR2 SNEGSKA (reference sequence). Between the trimmed V and J ends, which lost 3 bases and 6 bases, there was a span of 11 bases. CDR3 DNA sequence: TGCAGTGCTAGTCTGGGGACTAATGGCTACACCTTC. Amino acid sequence: CSASLGTNGYTF.

V is TRBV5-4 and J is TRBJ1-5, with D perhaps matching TRBD1 (5 bases). V lost 4 bases and J 3 bases, leaving 14 bases between the germline ends. The CDR3 runs to 15 residues. Germline lookup yields CDR1 SGHNT and CDR2 YYREEE (reference sequence). In nucleotides, the CDR3 is TGTGCCAGCAGCCCGGGGGGATCGTCCAATCAGCCCCAGCATTTT. Translated: CASSPGGSSNQPQHF. Full variable domain (missing parts from reference TRBV5-4 and TRBJ1-5): ETGVTQSPTHLIKTRGQQVTLRCSSQSGHNTVSWYQQALGQGPQFIFQYYREEENGRGNFPPRFSGLQFPNYSSELNVNALELDDSALYLCASSPGGSSNQPQHFGDGTRLSIL.

The genes are TRBV28 and TRBJ1-5; a possible D gene is TRBD1 (5 bases). In germline, CDR1 is MDHEN, CDR2 SYDVKM. The CDR3 runs to 15 residues. V lost 3 bases and J lost 5, with 14 bases in between. The CDR3 nucleotides read TGTGCCAGCAGTTTGAGAAGGGGTAGGGATCAGCCCCAGCATTTT. This codes for CASSLRRGRDQPQHF.

This rearrangement joins TRBV4-3 to TRBJ2-1; 11 bases are shared with TRBD2. V was clipped by 1 base and J by 4 bases; unmatched bases: 6. Germline V CDR1 and CDR2: LGHNA, YSLEER. The CDR3 has 17 amino acids. As DNA, the CDR3 is TGCGCCAGCAGCCAAGTGGCTAGCGGGGGGCGGTACAATGAGCAGTTCTTC. This gives the protein CASSQVASGGRYNEQFF.

The rearrangement links TRBV14 to TRBJ1-3; D might be TRBD1 (5 bases). Trimming removed 1 base from V and 2 bases from J, with 12 bases in between. This CDR3 is built from 16 residues. Germline V gives CDR1 SGHDN, CDR2 FVKESK. CDR3 protein: CASSQVRGRAGNTIYF. DNA for the CDR3: TGTGCCAGCAGCCAAGTGCGAGGCAGGGCTGGAAACACCATATATTTT.

The J gene is TRBJ2-2, the V gene TRBV24-1; 7 positions match TRBD1. Per the germline V gene, CDR1 is KGHDR and CDR2 is SFDVKD. There are 15 residues in the CDR3. Trimming took 1 base from V and 4 from J; bases not matched to a gene: 2. The CDR3 loop reads CATSDFGDSTGELFF. The CDR3 coding sequence is TGTGCCACCAGTGATTTTGGGGACAGCACCGGGGAGCTGTTTTTT.

The V call is TRBV30, the J call TRBJ1-2, with TRBD1 identical over 9 bases. V trimming: 0 bases; J trimming: 5 bases; junction bases outside the gene matches: 1. The germline V gene has CDR1 GTSNPN and CDR2 SVGIG (reference sequence). The CDR3 spans 13 residues. This CDR3 is CAWSVTGGYGYTF. CDR3 DNA sequence: TGTGCCTGGAGTGTGACAGGGGGATATGGCTACACCTTC.

This sequence joins TRBV9 and TRBJ2-2; 9 nucleotides agree with TRBD2. The CDR3 covers 17 residues. The ends lost 0 bases at V and 0 bases at J; junction bases unmatched: 3. The germline V gene has CDR1 SGDLS and CDR2 YYNGEE. The CDR3 loop is CASSVVGGGANTGELFF. For the CDR3, the DNA is TGTGCCAGCAGCGTAGTCGGCGGGGGGGCGAACACCGGGGAGCTGTTTTTT.

V is TRBV7-2 and J is TRBJ1-5; 11 nucleotides match TRBD1. Trimming took 4 bases from V and 6 from J; bases not matched to a gene: 8. The germline CDR1 and CDR2 sequences are SGHTA and FQGNSA. This CDR3 comprises 16 residues. The CDR3 region has the DNA TGTGCCAGCAGCTGGACCGGGACAGGGGGGACTCAGCCCCAGCATTTT. As protein: CASSWTGTGGTQPQHF.

The rearrangement joins TRBV5-4 to TRBJ1-6; 7 bases fit TRBD1. V lost 0 bases, J lost 0 bases, and 3 bases stayed unmatched. Germline V gene data show CDR1 as SGHNT and CDR2 as YYREEE (reference sequence). There are 17 residues in the CDR3. Written as DNA, the CDR3 is TGTGCCAGCAGCTTGGGAGGGGGCAGCTCCTATAATTCACCCCTCCACTTT. Its translation: CASSLGGGSSYNSPLHF.

The chain carries TRBV12-3 or TRBV12-4 and TRBJ1-2; D gene uncertain. This CDR3 has 11 amino acids. The V and J ends lost 3 bases and 7 bases respectively, with 6 bases between them. The CDR3: CASSLSGGYTF. The CDR3 DNA is TGTGCCAGCAGTTTGAGCGGTGGCTACACCTTC.

The chain joins TRBV28 to TRBJ2-7; 10 positions match TRBD1. V shed 3 bases, J shed 6 bases, and the junction held 8 bases outside the gene matches. The CDR3 has 15 residues. From germline, CDR1 is MDHEN and CDR2 SYDVKM. The CDR3 DNA sequence: TGTGCCAGCAGTTTCGGACAGGGGGTGCTTCGCGAGCAGTACTTC. Encoded protein: CASSFGQGVLREQYF.

The chain couples TRBV29-1 to TRBJ1-1; 9 bases agree with TRBD1. The J segment lost 0 bases and the V segment lost 7 bases, leaving 6 bases of the junction unmatched. Germline assignment: CDR1 SQVTM and CDR2 ANQGSEA. CDR3 length: 14 residues. The CDR3: CSGAGTGMNTEAFF. DNA for the CDR3: TGCAGCGGGGCCGGGACAGGGATGAACACTGAAGCTTTCTTT.

This clone was observed a few times. The chain links TRBV4-3 to TRBJ2-5; 10 bases are shared with TRBD1. CDR1 is LGHNA and CDR2 is YSLEER in the germline V gene. V gave up 1 base and J gave up 2 bases; unmatched junction bases: 4. CDR3 length equals 16 residues. CDR3 DNA: TGCGCCAGCAGCCAAGCTCCGGGACAGGGGCAAGAGACCCAGTACTTC. Protein product: CASSQAPGQGQETQYF.

The chain couples TRBV9 to TRBJ2-1; 11 bases align to TRBD2. Germline V gives CDR1 SGDLS, CDR2 YYNGEE. This CDR3 has 16 amino acids. J was trimmed by 5 bases and V by 1 base; bases with no gene match: 5. As DNA, the CDR3 is TGTGCCAGCAGCGTAAGCGAACTAGCGGGGGACAATGAGCAGTTCTTC. It is translated as CASSVSELAGDNEQFF.